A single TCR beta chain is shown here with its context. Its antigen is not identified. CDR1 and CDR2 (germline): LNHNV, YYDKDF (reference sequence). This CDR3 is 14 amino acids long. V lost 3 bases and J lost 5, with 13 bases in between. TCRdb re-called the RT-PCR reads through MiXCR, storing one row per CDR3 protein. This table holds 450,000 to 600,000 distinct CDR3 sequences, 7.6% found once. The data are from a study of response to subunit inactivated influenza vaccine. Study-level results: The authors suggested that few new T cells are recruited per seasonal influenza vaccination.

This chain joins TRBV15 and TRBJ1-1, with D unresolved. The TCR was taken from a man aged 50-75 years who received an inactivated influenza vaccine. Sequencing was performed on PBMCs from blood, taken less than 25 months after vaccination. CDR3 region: CATSRANMGTEAFF. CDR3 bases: TGTGCCACCAGCAGGGCTAATATGGGGACTGAAGCTTTCTTT.